The 18 T cell receptor beta chains given below trace back to one sample, sequenced in a study of blood T cell repertoires in COVID-19. Assay: immunoSEQ multiplex PCR; the TCRdb copy retains only in-frame clones and omits some. The sample carries 250,000 to 350,000 clones, about 85% recorded once. Input material: peripheral blood. These receptors were taken from a human donor with COVID-19, enrolled during active disease. The donor label of this sample is uncertain.

J is TRBJ1-6 and V is TRBV6-1, with a possible D match to TRBD1 (5 bases). CDR1 and CDR2 (germline): MNHNS, SASEGT. Trimming removed 3 bases from V and 7 bases from J, with 16 bases in between. The CDR3 totals 16 residues. The CDR3 region is CASSDDSIRVNSPLHF. In DNA form, the CDR3 reads TGTGCCAGCAGTGACGACAGCATAAGGGTGAATTCACCCCTCCACTTT.

This chain connects TRBV3-1 (or the pseudogene TRBV3-2) to TRBJ2-7; 10 positions agree with TRBD1. CDR1 is LGHDT, CDR2 YNNKEL, per germline (reference sequence). The V segment lost 3 bases and the J segment 2 bases; nucleotides outside the gene matches: 10. The CDR3 totals 17 residues. The CDR3 DNA reads as TGTGCCAGCAGCCACCTAAGAGACAGGGGGCGTACCTACGAGCAGTACTTC. Translated: CASSHLRDRGRTYEQYF.

The gene calls are TRBV19 and TRBJ1-5; TRBD1 matches at 7 bases. V was clipped by 10 bases and J by 0 bases; unmatched bases: 6. The CDR3 totals 14 residues. Germline V gene sequence: CDR1 LNHDA, CDR2 SQIVND (reference sequence). The CDR3 DNA follows: TGTGCCACTTGGACAGGACATAGCAATCAGCCCCAGCATTTT. This translates into CATWTGHSNQPQHF.

The chain joins TRBV6-2 or TRBV6-3 to TRBJ1-5, with 7 bases matching TRBD1. The CDR3 covers 15 residues. Per germline, CDR1 MNHEY and CDR2 SVGEGT. Unmatched junction bases numbered 6, after V lost 6 bases and J lost 1 base. The CDR3 region is CASSKTGESNQPQHF. The CDR3 nucleotides read TGTGCCAGCAGCAAAACAGGGGAGAGCAATCAGCCCCAGCATTTT.

This clone has a handful of counts. The chain links TRBV20-1 to TRBJ1-6; D not resolved. In germline, CDR1 is DFQATT, CDR2 SNEGSKA (reference sequence). This CDR3 region has 11 residues. V lost 6 bases to trimming and J lost 8 bases, with 8 bases between them. The CDR3 spells CSAERDSPLHF. In DNA form, the CDR3 reads TGCAGTGCCGAGAGGGATTCACCCCTCCACTTT.

The gene calls are TRBV9 and TRBJ2-7; 9 nucleotides match TRBD1. CDR1 SGDLS and CDR2 YYNGEE come from the germline V gene. The CDR3 is made up of 15 amino acids. The junction had 11 bases not matched to a gene; V was cut back by 4 bases and J by 6 bases. The chain's CDR3 is CASSPWTGEAFEQYF. The DNA of the CDR3 is TGTGCCAGCAGCCCCTGGACAGGGGAAGCCTTCGAGCAGTACTTC.

CDR3 DNA sequence: TGTGCCAGCAGTTTATCGCGGGTCCAAGAGACCCAGTACTTC. This gives the protein CASSLSRVQETQYF. The chain links TRBV27 to TRBJ2-5, with D possibly matching TRBD2 (5 bases). Trimming shortened V by 0 bases and J by 1 base, and 6 bases separated the two germline ends. The length of the CDR3 is 14 residues. Germline CDR1 is MNHEY and CDR2 is SMNVEV (reference sequence).

This clone was detected once. Other DNA sequences from this sample encode an identical CDR3 as well. The CDR3 DNA reads as TGCGCCAGCAGGTCCGGGACAGGAGAAGAGACCCAGTACTTC. Protein: CASRSGTGEETQYF. This chain joins TRBV5-1 and TRBJ2-5, with 8 positions matching TRBD1. There are 14 residues in the CDR3. Germline CDR1 and CDR2: SGHRS and YFSETQ. V shed 5 bases, J shed 3 bases, and the junction held 6 bases outside the gene matches.

The V gene is TRBV7-9, the J gene TRBJ2-5; D not resolved. Between the trimmed V and J ends, which lost 1 base and 4 bases, there was a span of 7 bases. The germline CDR1 and CDR2 sequences are SEHNR and FQNEAQ (reference sequence). The CDR3 is 13 residues long. CDR3: CASSLGQRETQYF. The CDR3 nucleotides are TGTGCCAGCAGCTTAGGCCAGCGAGAGACCCAGTACTTC. The full variable domain, completed using reference TRBV7-9 and TRBJ2-5, is DTGVSQNPRHKITKRGQNVTFRCDPISEHNRLYWYRQTLGQGPEFLTYFQNEAQLEKSRLLSDRFSAERPKGSFSTLEIQRTEQGDSAMYLCASSLGQRETQYFGPGTRLLVL.

The rearrangement joins TRBV14 to TRBJ2-1; TRBD2 aligns across 13 bases. V gave up 2 bases and J gave up 7 bases; unmatched junction bases: 11. Germline values: CDR1 SGHDN, CDR2 FVKESK. This CDR3 region has 18 residues. CDR3 amino acids: CASSQRALLGLAGNEQFF. Written as DNA, the CDR3 is TGTGCCAGCAGCCAAAGGGCCCTCCTGGGACTAGCGGGGAATGAGCAGTTCTTC.

CDR3 DNA sequence: TGTGCCAGTAGTACTTTTAGAGACGGGTATTCCTACGAGCAGTACTTC. As protein: CASSTFRDGYSYEQYF. The chain carries TRBV19 and TRBJ2-7, with D unclear. Germline V gives CDR1 LNHDA, CDR2 SQIVND (reference sequence). Deletions cut 4 bases from V and 1 base from J, with 17 bases between. There are 16 residues in the CDR3.

This clone was observed a few times. The chain has TRBV28 and TRBJ2-6; D uncertain. CDR1 is MDHEN, CDR2 SYDVKM, per germline. The CDR3 has 15 amino acids. Trimming took off 6 bases at V and 3 bases at J, with 12 bases between the two ends. CDR3 DNA: TGTGCCAGCAGCCCGAGTGCTGGTGGGGCCAACGTCCTGACTTTC. Translated: CASSPSAGGANVLTF.

This clone is a singleton in its sample. V usage is TRBV19 and J usage is TRBJ2-2, with 9 bases matching TRBD2. After removal of 4 bases from V and 7 bases from J, the junction contained 7 bases not matched to a gene. The CDR3 extends over 15 amino acids. The germline CDR1 and CDR2 sequences are LNHDA and SQIVND (reference sequence). Written as DNA, the CDR3 is TGTGCCAGTAGTAATTTAGCGGGAGCAGTCGGGGAGCTGTTTTTT. Amino acid sequence: CASSNLAGAVGELFF.

The rearrangement joins TRBV7-3 to TRBJ2-3; 11 bases agree with TRBD2. Germline V gives CDR1 SGHTA, CDR2 FQGTGA. There are 15 residues in the CDR3. The V and J ends lost 5 bases and 5 bases, in that order; junction bases with no gene match: 6. Here the CDR3 DNA reads TGTGCCAGCAGCGCACTAGCGGGAGCCCGAGATACGCAGTATTTT. Translating gives CASSALAGARDTQYF.

This sequence joins TRBV10-3 and TRBJ1-1; the D gene is possibly TRBD1 (6 bases). Per germline, CDR1 ENHRY and CDR2 SYGVKD. The CDR3 has 15 residues. Trimming left V 7 bases short and J 0 bases short, with 15 bases between. The CDR3 protein is CAIIRTDRLNTEAFF. The CDR3 DNA follows: TGTGCCATCATAAGGACAGACCGGTTGAACACTGAAGCTTTCTTT.

The chain joins TRBV7-8 to TRBJ2-1, with 12 bases lining up with TRBD2. Germline V CDR1 and CDR2: SGHVS, FQNEAQ. The CDR3 sequence is 18 residues long. Unmatched junction bases numbered 8, after V lost 0 bases and J lost 5 bases. CDR3 loop: CASSLAVTSGRIHNEQFF. DNA for the CDR3: TGTGCCAGCAGCTTAGCGGTGACTAGCGGGAGAATCCACAATGAGCAGTTCTTC.

The rearrangement links TRBV29-1 to TRBJ1-2; 7 bases align to TRBD1. From germline, CDR1 is SQVTM and CDR2 ANQGSEA. The CDR3 is 16 residues long. With V trimmed by 7 bases and J by 2 bases, 16 bases remained unmatched. The CDR3 region has the DNA TGCAGCGGGGGGGCCGGGACAGCGGAGAACAACTATGGCTACACCTTC. This codes for CSGGAGTAENNYGYTF. The full variable domain, its missing parts supplied by reference TRBV29-1 and TRBJ1-2, is SAVISQKPSRDICQRGTSLTIQCQVDSQVTMMFWYRQQPGQSLTLIATANQGSEATYESGFVIDKFPISRPNLTFSTLTVSNMSPEDSSIYLCSGGAGTAENNYGYTFGSGTRLTVV.

The rearrangement uses TRBV7-3 and TRBJ2-2; 11 positions match TRBD2. CDR1 SGHTA and CDR2 FQGTGA come from the germline V gene. The CDR3 is made up of 17 amino acids. The ends lost 5 bases at V and 6 bases at J; junction bases unmatched: 11. Here the CDR3 reads CASSQDPLAGVAGELFF. The CDR3 DNA sequence: TGTGCCAGCAGCCAAGACCCACTAGCGGGAGTTGCCGGGGAGCTGTTTTTT.